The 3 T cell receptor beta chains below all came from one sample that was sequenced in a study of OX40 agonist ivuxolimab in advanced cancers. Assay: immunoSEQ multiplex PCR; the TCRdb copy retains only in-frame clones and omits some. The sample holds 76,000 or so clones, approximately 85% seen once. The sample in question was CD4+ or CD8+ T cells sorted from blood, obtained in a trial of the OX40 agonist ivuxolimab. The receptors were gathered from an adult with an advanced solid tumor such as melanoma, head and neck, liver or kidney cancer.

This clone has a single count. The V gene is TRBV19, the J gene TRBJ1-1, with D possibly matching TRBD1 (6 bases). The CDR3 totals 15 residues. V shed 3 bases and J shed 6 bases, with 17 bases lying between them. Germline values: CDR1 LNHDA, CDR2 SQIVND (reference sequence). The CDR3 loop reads CASSIITGFGSEAFF. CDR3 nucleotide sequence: TGTGCCAGTAGTATTATAACAGGGTTCGGTTCTGAAGCTTTCTTT.

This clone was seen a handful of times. CDR3 DNA: TGTGCCAGCAGTTACTCGATCGAAAACTATGGCTACACCTTC. This codes for CASSYSIENYGYTF. The chain is built from TRBV6-5 and TRBJ1-2; D not certain. The ends were cut back, 0 bases at V and 2 bases at J, with 7 bases in the middle. The CDR3 runs 14 residues. Germline V gives CDR1 MNHEY, CDR2 SVGAGI.

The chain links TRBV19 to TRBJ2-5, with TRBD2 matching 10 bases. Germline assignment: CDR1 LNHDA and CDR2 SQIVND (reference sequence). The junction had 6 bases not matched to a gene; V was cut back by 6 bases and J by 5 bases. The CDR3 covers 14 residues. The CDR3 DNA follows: TGTGCCAGTAGGGAGCGGGGGGGCGCCGAGACCCAGTACTTC. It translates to CASRERGGAETQYF.